Listed here are 15 T cell receptor beta chains from one sample, sequenced in a study of blood T cell repertoires in COVID-19. Sequencing was performed with immunoSEQ multiplex PCR; in TCRdb, only in-frame clones are kept and a portion is missing. The profile shows roughly 46,000 clones, approximately 89% of them singletons. The sequenced sample consisted of peripheral blood. These receptors were taken from a human donor with active COVID-19. The donor label of this sample is uncertain.

This clone has a handful of counts. The chain employs TRBV4-1 and TRBJ1-3; D remains unclear. The CDR3 runs to 15 residues. The germline gives CDR1 MGHRA, CDR2 YSYEKL. V gave up 3 bases and J gave up 2 bases, with 11 bases separating them. In nucleotides, the CDR3 is TGCGCCAGCAGCCAGAACTGGGCTCCTGGAAACACCATATATTTT. Protein: CASSQNWAPGNTIYF.

The gene calls are TRBV4-1 and TRBJ2-7, with 8 bases aligning to TRBD1. Looked up from germline, CDR1 is MGHRA and CDR2 is YSYEKL. The CDR3 has 13 amino acids. V shed 5 bases and J 5 bases; nucleotides not matched to a gene: 5. CDR3 coding DNA: TGCGCCAGCAGCACCAGGGGGCGCGACGAGCAGTACTTC. This codes for CASSTRGRDEQYF.

V usage is TRBV6-4 and J usage is TRBJ1-2; a weak D match, TRBD1 (5 bases). CDR1 is MRHNA and CDR2 is SNTAGT in the germline V gene. This CDR3 is 18 amino acids long. The germline V and J ends were trimmed by 6 bases and 0 bases, with 23 bases remaining between them. The CDR3 nucleotides are TGTGCCAGCAGGGACGAAGGGGTGGCAGGCCTAGCTAACTATGGCTACACCTTC. Translation: CASRDEGVAGLANYGYTF.

The chain is built from TRBV6-2 or TRBV6-3 and TRBJ2-6; 7 bases are a match to TRBD1. V trimming: 6 bases; J trimming: 4 bases; junction bases outside the gene matches: 3. CDR3 length equals 14 residues. Germline V gene sequence: CDR1 MNHEY, CDR2 SVGEGT. The CDR3 loop is CASSDRAGANVLTF. CDR3 nucleotide sequence: TGTGCCAGCAGCGACAGGGCCGGGGCCAACGTCCTGACTTTC.

Written as DNA, the CDR3 is TGTGCCACCAGTCCAAGACTGTATGAAAAACTGTTTTTT. Its protein product is CATSPRLYEKLFF. The V gene is TRBV24-1, the J gene TRBJ1-4; D uncertain. Germline V gene data show CDR1 as KGHDR and CDR2 as SFDVKD. Trimming took 6 bases from V and 6 from J, leaving 10 bases between them. The CDR3 is made up of 13 amino acids.

The chain carries TRBV28 and TRBJ1-2; D is undetermined. The CDR3 runs 12 residues. Trimming shortened V by 2 bases and J by 4 bases, and 5 bases separated the two germline ends. The germline CDR1 and CDR2 sequences are MDHEN and SYDVKM. The CDR3, as DNA: TGTGCCAGCAGTTTAAACAGCTATGGCTACACCTTC. Its translation: CASSLNSYGYTF.

A few counts support this clone. DNA for the CDR3: TGCGCCAGCAGCCCCGGACTAGCGGTCTACGAGCAGTACTTC. Encoded protein: CASSPGLAVYEQYF. The chain couples TRBV4-1 to TRBJ2-7, with 10 bases identical to TRBD2. Germline-derived CDR1 and CDR2 are MGHRA and YSYEKL. V lost 4 bases to trimming and J lost 3 bases; unmatched junction nucleotides: 3. The CDR3 is made up of 14 amino acids.

The chain carries TRBV13 and TRBJ2-1; tentatively, D is TRBD2 (5 bases). Germline V gene sequence: CDR1 PRHDT, CDR2 FYEKMQ (reference sequence). V gave up 5 bases and J gave up 5 bases, with 19 bases separating them. This CDR3 has 16 amino acids. CDR3 in amino acids: CASSGSITGRNNEQFF. CDR3 DNA: TGTGCCAGCAGCGGGTCAATAACGGGGAGAAACAATGAGCAGTTCTTC.

V usage is TRBV6-5 and J usage is TRBJ1-2; the D gene is possibly TRBD1 (6 bases). V was shortened by 5 bases and J by 2 bases, with 9 bases between the two germline ends. CDR1 and CDR2 (germline): MNHEY, SVGAGI. This CDR3 is 13 amino acids long. In nucleotides, the CDR3 is TGTGCCAGCAGTCCAGACAGGAACTATGGCTACACCTTC. Protein product: CASSPDRNYGYTF.

The CDR3 DNA reads as TGTGCCAGCAGCTCACCAGGGATTCTCTACGAGCAGTACTTC. It encodes CASSSPGILYEQYF. V gene TRBV28 combines with J gene TRBJ2-7; possibly TRBD1 for D (5 bases). The V end lost 6 bases, the J end lost 3 bases, and 15 bases lay between the germline ends. Germline lookup yields CDR1 MDHEN and CDR2 SYDVKM. The CDR3 extends over 14 amino acids.

The V gene is TRBV7-2, the J gene TRBJ1-2, with D possibly matching TRBD1 (6 bases). Trimming removed 5 bases from V and 9 bases from J, with 10 bases in between. Germline V CDR1 and CDR2: SGHTA, FQGNSA. This CDR3 is built from 11 residues. CDR3 protein: CASSGQSSYTF. The CDR3 bases are TGTGCCAGCAGCGGACAGTCGAGCTACACCTTC.

The chain couples TRBV10-3 to TRBJ1-1; D is possibly TRBD1 (6 bases). In germline, CDR1 is ENHRY, CDR2 SYGVKD. The V end lost 7 bases, the J end lost 2 bases, and 11 bases lay between the germline ends. This CDR3 has 13 amino acids. The CDR3 loop is CAITPQGNTEAFF. In DNA, the CDR3 is TGTGCCATCACCCCACAGGGTAACACTGAAGCTTTCTTT.

The chain couples TRBV15 to TRBJ1-2, with 7 bases lining up with TRBD1. Trimming at V came to 1 base and at J to 3 bases, leaving 2 bases not matched to a gene. The CDR3 extends over 14 amino acids. Germline CDR1 reads LNHNV; CDR2 reads YYDKDF (reference sequence). This CDR3 reads CATSRGDRDYGYTF. The CDR3, as DNA: TGTGCCACCAGCAGAGGAGACAGGGACTATGGCTACACCTTC.

The chain links TRBV24-1 to TRBJ2-1; the match to TRBD2 covers 9 bases. Germline CDR1 reads KGHDR; CDR2 reads SFDVKD. The CDR3 sequence is 15 residues long. V lost 3 bases, J lost 9 bases, and 8 bases stayed unmatched. The CDR3 DNA is TGTGCCACCAGTGATCCCCGCGGGAGGGCCGGTGAGCAGTTCTTC. Protein sequence: CATSDPRGRAGEQFF.

The chain is built from TRBV29-1 and TRBJ2-1; 10 bases align to TRBD2. The V gene's germline CDR1 is SQVTM and CDR2 ANQGSEA. CDR3 length equals 16 residues. V dropped 7 bases and J dropped 11; count of bases not matched to a gene: 20. CDR3 loop: CSARTSGAMTLLKQFF. CDR3 DNA: TGCAGCGCAAGGACTAGCGGAGCAATGACTCTATTAAAGCAGTTCTTC.